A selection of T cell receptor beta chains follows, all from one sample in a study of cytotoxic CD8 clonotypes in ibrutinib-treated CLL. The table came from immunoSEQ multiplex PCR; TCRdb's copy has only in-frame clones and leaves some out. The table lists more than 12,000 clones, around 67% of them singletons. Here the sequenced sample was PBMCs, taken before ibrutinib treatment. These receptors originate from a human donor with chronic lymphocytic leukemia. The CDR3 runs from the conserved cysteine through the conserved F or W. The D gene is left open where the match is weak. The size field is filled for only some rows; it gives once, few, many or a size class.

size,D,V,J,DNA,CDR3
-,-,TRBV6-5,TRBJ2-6,TGTGCCAGCAGTTACCGGAGGAGCTCTGGGGCCAACGTCCTGACTTTC,CASSYRRSSGANVLTF
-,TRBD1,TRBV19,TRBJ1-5,TGTGCCAGTAGTATAGCGGGACAGAAAGACAATCAGCCCCAGCATTTT,CASSIAGQKDNQPQHF
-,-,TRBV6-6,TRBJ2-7,TGTGCCAGCAGGGACGGGTCCAACTACGAGCAGTACTTC,CASRDGSNYEQYF
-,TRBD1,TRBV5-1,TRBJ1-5,TGCGCCAGCAGCATGTCAGGGGGTCAGCCCCAGCATTTT,CASSMSGGQPQHF
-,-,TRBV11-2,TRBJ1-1,TGTGCCAGCAGCTTTGGGCTGAACACTGAAGCTTTCTTT,CASSFGLNTEAFF
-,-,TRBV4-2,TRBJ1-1,TGTGCCAGCAGCCGTACGGGGGCCAACACTGAAGCTTTCTTT,CASSRTGANTEAFF
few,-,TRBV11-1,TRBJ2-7,TGTGCCAGCAGCTTAGTTTTGGGAAACGAGCAGTACTTC,CASSLVLGNEQYF
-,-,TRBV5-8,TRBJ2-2,TGTGCCAGCAGCTTGCTCCCCTCCGGGGAGCTGTTTTTT,CASSLLPSGELFF
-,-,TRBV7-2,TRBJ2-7,TGTGCCAGCAGCCCACCAGACTACTTGGGCTACGAGCAGTACTTC,CASSPPDYLGYEQYF
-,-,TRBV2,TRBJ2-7,TGTGCCAGCACTTGGGGACCCCACCCCTACGAGCAGTACTTC,CASTWGPHPYEQYF
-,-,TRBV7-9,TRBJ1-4,TGTGCCAGCAGCCGAGGGGGGGCTAATGAAAAACTGTTTTTT,CASSRGGANEKLFF
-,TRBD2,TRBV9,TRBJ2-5,TGTGCCAGCAGCCCCAGCGGGATCCAAGAGACCCAGTACTTC,CASSPSGIQETQYF
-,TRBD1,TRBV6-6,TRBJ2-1,TGTGCCAGCAGCTCACAGGGGGCCTACAATGAGCAGTTCTTC,CASSSQGAYNEQFF
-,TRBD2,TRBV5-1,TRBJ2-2,TGCGCCAGCAGCCCGGGACTAGCGGGAGGGAACACCGGGGAGCTGTTTTTT,CASSPGLAGGNTGELFF
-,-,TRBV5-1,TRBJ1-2,TGCGCCAGCAGCTGGGGGGACCGAATACCCGAAAATGGCTACACCTTC,CASSWGDRIPENGYTF
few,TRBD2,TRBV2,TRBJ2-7,TGTGCCAGCAGTTGGGAGGGGCAGGGCCACGAGCAGTACTTC,CASSWEGQGHEQYF
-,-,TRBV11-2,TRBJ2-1,TGTGCCAGCAGCTTAGTTCGGGGTAAGAGCTCCTACAATGAGCAGTTCTTC,CASSLVRGKSSYNEQFF
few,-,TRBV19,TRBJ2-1,TGTGCCAGTAGTGCCTACAATGAGCAGTTCTTC,CASSAYNEQFF
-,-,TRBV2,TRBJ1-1,TGTGCCAGCAGTGAGGGATGGGGCGGAAACACTGAAGCTTTCTTT,CASSEGWGGNTEAFF
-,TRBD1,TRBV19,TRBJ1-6,TGTGCCAGTAGTCCTTCTCCGACAGGGTGGAATTCACCCCTCCACTTT,CASSPSPTGWNSPLHF
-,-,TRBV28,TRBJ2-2,TGTGCCAGCAGTTTATGGGGGGCCGGCACCGGGGAGCTGTTTTTT,CASSLWGAGTGELFF
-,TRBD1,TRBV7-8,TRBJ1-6,TGTGCCAGCAGCTCACCGGGACAGTATAATTCACCCCTCCACTTT,CASSSPGQYNSPLHF
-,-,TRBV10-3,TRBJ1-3,TGTGCCATCAGTGACGGTGGTGGCAGGTCCAGCTCTGGAAACACCATATATTTT,CAISDGGGRSSSGNTIYF
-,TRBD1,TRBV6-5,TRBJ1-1,TGTGCCAGCAGTCCCGGGACAGGGGTCGACACTGAAGCTTTCTTT,CASSPGTGVDTEAFF
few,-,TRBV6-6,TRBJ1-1,TGTGCCAGCAGTGGCGGACAGATGAACACTGAAGCTTTCTTT,CASSGGQMNTEAFF
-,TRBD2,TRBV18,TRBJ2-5,TGTGCCAGCTCACCATTGGGGGGGACCAACCAAGAGACCCAGTACTTC,CASSPLGGTNQETQYF
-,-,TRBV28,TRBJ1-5,TGTGCCAGCAGTTTGGTCCGGGTGGCCCAGCATTTT,CASSLVRVAQHF
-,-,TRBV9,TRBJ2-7,TGTGCCAGCAGCCCCACCGACAGGCCGTACGAGCAGTACTTC,CASSPTDRPYEQYF
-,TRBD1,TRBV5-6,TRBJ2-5,TGTGCCAGCAGCCGATTCCAGGGGGCCCAAGAGACCCAGTACTTC,CASSRFQGAQETQYF
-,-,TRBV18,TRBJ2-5,TGTGCCAGCTCACCCCCAGGCGGGGAGACCCAGTACTTC,CASSPPGGETQYF
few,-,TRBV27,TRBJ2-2,TGTGCCAGCTCGACGGACCCTAGATTTAACACCGGGGAGCTGTTTTTT,CASSTDPRFNTGELFF
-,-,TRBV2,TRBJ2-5,TGTGCCAGCAGTGAAGGGTGGGGTCAGACCCAGTACTTC,CASSEGWGQTQYF
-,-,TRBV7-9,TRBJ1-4,TGTGCCAGCAGCCCGGGACAAAGTAATGAAAAACTGTTTTTT,CASSPGQSNEKLFF
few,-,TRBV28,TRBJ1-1,TGTGCCAGCAGTTTATCGCAGGGTTGGACTGAAGCTTTCTTT,CASSLSQGWTEAFF
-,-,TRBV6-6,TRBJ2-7,TGTGCCAGCACCAGGGGGGGAGGGCGTGAGCAGTACTTC,CASTRGGGREQYF
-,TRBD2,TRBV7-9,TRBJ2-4,TGTGCCAGCAGCTCCCGTCAGGGACTAGCTTGGGACATTCAGTACTTC,CASSSRQGLAWDIQYF
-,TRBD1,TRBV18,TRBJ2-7,TGTGCCAGCTCACCCTCGACAGGGGCCTACGAGCAGTACTTC,CASSPSTGAYEQYF
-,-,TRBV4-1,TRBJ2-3,TGCGCCAGCAGCCAAGATTGGGGGTTGGGGGCGGATACGCAGTATTTT,CASSQDWGLGADTQYF
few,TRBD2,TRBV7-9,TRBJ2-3,TGTGCCAGCAGCTCCATGACTAGCGGAGGGGCAGATACGCAGTATTTT,CASSSMTSGGADTQYF
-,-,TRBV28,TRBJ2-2,TGTGCCAGCAGGGGAGCCCCGGGCACCGGGGAGCTGTTTTTT,CASRGAPGTGELFF
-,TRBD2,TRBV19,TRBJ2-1,TGTGCCAGTAGGCGACTAGCGGGAGCGGTTGAGCAGTTCTTC,CASRRLAGAVEQFF
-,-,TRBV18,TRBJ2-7,TGTGCCAGCTCACCAGGGGACATGCGGCAGTACTTC,CASSPGDMRQYF
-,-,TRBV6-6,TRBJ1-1,TGTGCCAGCACCATGGAGGGGCCGCTGACTGAAGCTTTCTTT,CASTMEGPLTEAFF
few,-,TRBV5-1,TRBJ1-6,TGCGCCAGCAGCCCTCCGTCGGCCAATTCACCCCTCCACTTT,CASSPPSANSPLHF
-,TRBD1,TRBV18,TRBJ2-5,TGTGCCAGCTCACCAGACAGGGGCCTGAGGGAGACCCAGTACTTC,CASSPDRGLRETQYF
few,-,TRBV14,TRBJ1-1,TGTGCCAGCAGCCAAGGCGGCACTGAAGCTTTCTTT,CASSQGGTEAFF